This TCR beta chain stems from a study of Ad26.COV2.S vaccination and SARS-CoV-2 variants. Study details: Once, or twice with 56 days between doses, Ad26.COV2.S was given intramuscularly.

Treatment defined: about 20 received Ad26.COV2.S at low or high dose, single or two shots; roughly 5 received placebo; per-sample allocation not given. It was on day 63 after the first vaccine or placebo injection that samples were taken. An Ad26 vector was used to express Wuhan-strain SARS-CoV-2 spike as the vaccine. Findings and caveats of the study: It was reported that spike-specific CD8+ and CD4+ T cell responses were substantially broad after vaccination.

TCRdb keeps only in-frame clones here, not all; method: immunoSEQ multiplex PCR. The table lists 350,000 to 500,000 clones, about 93% of them singletons, with roughly an eighth in the top ten. On this clone: The antigen is not known.

From germline, CDR1 is SGDLS and CDR2 YYNGEE. The V gene end was trimmed by 0 bases and the J gene end by 7 bases; junction bases not matched to a gene: 5. The CDR3 sequence is 15 residues long. This receptor was taken from a person aged 18-65 years who received the Ad26.COV2.S COVID-19 vaccine or a placebo. The chain has TRBV9 and TRBJ2-1; TRBD2 agrees at 9 bases. The sequencing used peripheral blood, collected in a trial of Ad26.COV2.S vaccine versus placebo. Here the CDR3 DNA reads TGTGCCAGCAGCGTAGACCAGCGGGAGGTAAATGAGCAGTTCTTC. It encodes CASSVDQREVNEQFF.